The 12 T cell receptor beta chains reported below all come from one sample, sequenced in a study of blood T cells in healthy people across ages. For the second PCR, which ran for about 7 to 11 cycles, a sample-barcoded 5' primer and a J-beta primer mix were used. Each CDR3 protein gets one entry after TCRdb re-called the 5' RACE reads with MiXCR. The sample contains under 2 million distinct CDR3 sequences, about 31% of which appear only once. The sample was blood. The receptors here all came from a woman aged 30 to 39 in good health.

The sample holds a few counts of this clonotype. The V gene is TRBV30, the J gene TRBJ1-1; D is uncertain. The CDR3 runs 14 residues. CDR1 and CDR2 from the germline V gene are GTSNPN and SVGIG (reference sequence). Trimming pared 0 bases from V and 3 bases from J, leaving 11 bases between. The CDR3 loop is CAWSVSGRYTEAFF. In DNA, the CDR3 is TGTGCCTGGAGTGTATCTGGTAGGTACACTGAAGCTTTCTTT.

The V and J genes are TRBV12-3 or TRBV12-4 and TRBJ2-7; D remains unclear. V lost 2 bases to trimming and J lost 5 bases, with 13 bases between them. The CDR3 length is 14 residues. CDR3 region: CASSLPQGKNEQYF. The DNA of the CDR3 is TGTGCCAGCAGTTTACCACAAGGGAAGAACGAGCAGTACTTC.

The J gene is TRBJ2-5, the V gene TRBV5-4; 7 bases align to TRBD1. The CDR3 is 13 residues long. Germline assignment: CDR1 SGHNT and CDR2 YYREEE (reference sequence). V shed 5 bases, J shed 11 bases, and the junction held 12 bases outside the gene matches. CDR3 region: CASSWDSLHKQYF. CDR3 DNA sequence: TGTGCCAGCAGTTGGGACAGTCTTCACAAGCAGTACTTC. Variable domain in full (rest from reference TRBV5-4 and TRBJ2-5): ETGVTQSPTHLIKTRGQQVTLRCSSQSGHNTVSWYQQALGQGPQFIFQYYREEENGRGNFPPRFSGLQFPNYSSELNVNALELDDSALYLCASSWDSLHKQYFGPGTRLLVL.

This clonotype has only a few counts. The chain joins TRBV7-9 to TRBJ2-1; 7 bases match TRBD1. V gave up 5 bases and J gave up 0 bases; unmatched junction bases: 1. This CDR3 comprises 14 residues. Germline V lookup: CDR1 SEHNR, CDR2 FQNEAQ (reference sequence). CDR3 DNA sequence: TGTGCCAGCAGCGGGACAGACTCCTACAATGAGCAGTTCTTC. Translating it yields CASSGTDSYNEQFF.

The chain joins TRBV10-3 to TRBJ1-6, with no clear D. The CDR3 totals 18 residues. The V end lost 0 bases, the J end lost 5 bases, and 17 bases lay between the germline ends. Germline V CDR1 and CDR2: ENHRY, SYGVKD. The CDR3 DNA sequence: TGTGCCATCAGTGAGTCGCTAGCGGGAATCACAGATAATTCACCCCTCCACTTT. This translates into CAISESLAGITDNSPLHF.

This chain joins TRBV27 and TRBJ2-7; D perhaps matches TRBD2 (6 bases). CDR3 length equals 11 residues. V was cut by 7 bases and J by 4 bases, with 8 bases left in between. Germline CDR1 reads MNHEY; CDR2 reads SMNVEV (reference sequence). The CDR3 region is CASIGGYEQYF. CDR3 sequence (DNA): TGTGCCAGCATAGGAGGGTACGAGCAGTACTTC.

J is TRBJ2-5 and V is TRBV18; D gene unclear. The CDR3 loop spans 11 amino acids. V shed 3 bases and J shed 6 bases, with 5 bases lying between them. CDR1 and CDR2 from the germline V gene are KGHSH and LQKENI. CDR3 region: CASSPEKTQYF. CDR3 nucleotide sequence: TGTGCCAGCTCACCGGAGAAGACCCAGTACTTC.

In its sample, this clonotype was seen a few times. The J gene is TRBJ2-5, the V gene TRBV24-1; 8 bases agree with TRBD1. The end of the DNA aligns better with TRBJ2-7, so the J call may be wrong. The CDR3 length is 15 residues. CDR1 and CDR2 from the germline V gene are KGHDR and SFDVKD. The CDR3 protein is CATTYSDRVIHEQYF. Written as DNA, the CDR3 is TGTGCCACTACGTACTCGGACAGGGTGATCCACGAGCAGTACTTC.

The V and J genes are TRBV11-2 and TRBJ1-1; 10 bases align to TRBD1. Germline lookup yields CDR1 SGHAT and CDR2 FQNNGV. CDR3 length: 17 residues. V trimming: 1 base; J trimming: 1 base; junction bases outside the gene matches: 6. The CDR3 DNA sequence: TGTGCCAGCAGCTTAGGATGGGACAGGGGCGCGAACACTGAAGCTTTCTTT. Protein sequence: CASSLGWDRGANTEAFF.

Only a few counts were recorded for this clonotype. The CDR3 sequence is CASSSSGLAAAPQYF. For the CDR3, the DNA is TGTGCCAGCAGTTCCTCGGGACTAGCGGCTGCCCCCCAGTACTTC. V is TRBV28 and J is TRBJ2-5; 11 bases agree with TRBD2. The V segment lost 4 bases and the J segment 9 bases; nucleotides outside the gene matches: 10. Germline V lookup: CDR1 MDHEN, CDR2 SYDVKM. There are 15 residues in the CDR3.

In this sample, this clonotype turned up a few times. This chain uses TRBV29-1 with TRBJ2-3; D remains ambiguous. There are 14 residues in the CDR3. The V end lost 3 bases, the J end lost 4 bases, and 14 bases lay between the germline ends. From germline, CDR1 is SQVTM and CDR2 ANQGSEA. Here the CDR3 reads CSVDRSNGADTQYF. The CDR3 region has the DNA TGCAGCGTTGATCGGTCTAACGGCGCAGATACGCAGTATTTT.

Concerning this clonotype itself: An end of the junction does not agree with germline; a read error may underlie this. The chain is built from TRBV9 and TRBJ2-7; D remains ambiguous. CDR1 and CDR2 (germline): SGDLS, YYNGEE. The length of the CDR3 is 14 residues. The CDR3 DNA reads TGCGCCAGCAGCCCATCGGCAGGATACTACGAGCAGTACTTC. Translated: CASSPSAGYYEQYF.